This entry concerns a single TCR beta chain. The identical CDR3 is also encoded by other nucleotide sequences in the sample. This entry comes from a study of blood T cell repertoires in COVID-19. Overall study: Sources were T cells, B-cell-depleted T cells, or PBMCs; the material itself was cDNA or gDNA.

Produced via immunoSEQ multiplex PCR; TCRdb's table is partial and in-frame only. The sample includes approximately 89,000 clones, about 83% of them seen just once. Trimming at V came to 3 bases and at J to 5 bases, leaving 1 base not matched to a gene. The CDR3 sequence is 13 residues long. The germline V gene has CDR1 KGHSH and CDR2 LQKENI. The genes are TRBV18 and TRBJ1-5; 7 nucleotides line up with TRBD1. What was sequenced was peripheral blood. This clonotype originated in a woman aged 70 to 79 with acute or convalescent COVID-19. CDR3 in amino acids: CASSPDRDQPQHF. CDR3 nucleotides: TGTGCCAGCTCACCCGACAGGGATCAGCCCCAGCATTTT.